This passage covers 8 T cell receptor beta chains from one sample sequenced in a study of shared clonotypes between healthy human individuals. The naive CD8 population came from CD45RO-negative cells selected for CCR7, without terminally differentiated effector memory CD45RA+ cells. The repertoire was sequenced with immunoSEQ multiplex PCR; TCRdb's copy has only in-frame clones and lacks some. There are about 750,000 clones in the sample; nearly 95% occur only once, and about 24% lies in the top ten. Sequenced material: naive CD8+ T cells sorted from blood. These receptors were collected from a man aged 30 to 45 in good health.

About this clone itself: Within the sample, other DNA sequences also encode this same CDR3. The chain links TRBV28 to TRBJ1-1; D remains ambiguous. This CDR3 is built from 13 residues. CDR1 and CDR2 (germline): MDHEN, SYDVKM. Trimming pared 3 bases from V and 0 bases from J, leaving 5 bases between. The CDR3: CASSFNLNTEAFF. The DNA of the CDR3 is TGTGCCAGCAGTTTCAACTTGAACACTGAAGCTTTCTTT.

The chain links TRBV11-2 to TRBJ2-7; a possible D gene is TRBD2 (6 bases). Germline V gene lookup returns CDR1 SGHAT and CDR2 FQNNGV. This CDR3 region has 14 residues. V was trimmed by 4 bases and J by 3 bases, leaving 13 bases between them. The CDR3 reads CASSSREVFYEQYF. The CDR3 region has the DNA TGTGCCAGCAGCTCCAGGGAGGTGTTCTACGAGCAGTACTTC. The whole variable domain, remainder taken from reference TRBV11-2 and TRBJ2-7, is EAGVAQSPRYKIIEKRQSVAFWCNPISGHATLYWYQQILGQGPKLLIQFQNNGVVDDSQLPKDRFSAERLKGVDSTLKIQPAKLEDSAVYLCASSSREVFYEQYFGPGTRLTVT.

The J gene is TRBJ2-5, the V gene TRBV13; the D is unclear. Trimming removed 0 bases from V and 9 bases from J, with 11 bases in between. Per the germline V gene, CDR1 is PRHDT and CDR2 is FYEKMQ (reference sequence). The CDR3 totals 13 residues. The CDR3 is CASSLGDSGSQYF. CDR3 bases: TGTGCCAGCAGCTTAGGGGATTCTGGGTCCCAGTACTTC.

The chain has TRBV4-1 and TRBJ2-2; 7 bases agree with TRBD1. V was clipped by 1 base and J by 1 base; unmatched bases: 9. The germline V gene encodes CDR1 MGHRA and CDR2 YSYEKL. The CDR3 length is 18 residues. DNA of the CDR3: TGCGCCAGCAGCCAAGTCCTCTTCCAGGGGGAGAACACCGGGGAGCTGTTTTTT. Its translation: CASSQVLFQGENTGELFF.

Points on this clone: This CDR3 is also generated by other DNA sequences in the sample. The V and J genes are TRBV19 and TRBJ2-7, with D possibly called TRBD1 or TRBD2 (5 bases each). Per the germline V gene, CDR1 is LNHDA and CDR2 is SQIVND (reference sequence). V was clipped by 3 bases and J by 0 bases, with 12 bases between them. The CDR3 runs to 15 residues. The CDR3 DNA reads as TGTGCCAGTAGTATTTTCGGGGCTTCCTCCTACGAGCAGTACTTC. Translating it yields CASSIFGASSYEQYF.

This chain uses TRBV6-6 with TRBJ1-2, with D tentatively TRBD1 (5 bases). Germline lookup yields CDR1 MNHNY and CDR2 SVGAGI (reference sequence). This CDR3 is built from 15 residues. Trimming left V 0 bases short and J 8 bases short, with 16 bases between. DNA of the CDR3: TGTGCCAGCAGTTACTCGAGTGGCGCAGGGTTGGGCTACACCTTC. This gives the protein CASSYSSGAGLGYTF.

The count of this clone is one. The V call is TRBV14, the J call TRBJ2-1; D unresolved. The CDR3 is 16 residues long. Germline CDR1 is SGHDN and CDR2 is FVKESK. The V end was cut by 0 bases, the J end by 3 bases, with 12 bases between. CDR3: CASSQDGRGNYNEQFF. Written as DNA, the CDR3 is TGTGCCAGCAGCCAAGACGGTCGTGGCAACTACAATGAGCAGTTCTTC.

The genes are TRBV5-1 and TRBJ2-7, with 9 bases that match TRBD1. Germline CDR1 and CDR2: SGHRS and YFSETQ. V shed 4 bases and J 2 bases; nucleotides not matched to a gene: 4. CDR3 size: 14 residues. CDR3 DNA sequence: TGCGCCAGCAGCCTGTGGACAGGGGCCTACGAGCAGTACTTC. Protein sequence: CASSLWTGAYEQYF.